A selection of T cell receptor beta chains follows, all from one sample in a study of technical replicates of blood from a few donors. The data were produced by immunoSEQ multiplex PCR, yet TCRdb's version contains in-frame clones alone and is incomplete. The sample comprises over 70,000 clones, about 96% of which are singletons, and 0.2% rests with the top ten. The sequenced sample was T cells isolated from PBMCs. The receptors were gathered from a human donor in good health. The CDR3 runs from the conserved cysteine through the conserved F or W. Each record gives: CDR3 length, clone size, V gene, J gene, D gene, CDR3 protein, CDR3 DNA. The D gene is left open where the match is weak. For some rows the clone size is stated as once, few or many, or as a class when expanded; others skip it.

>12|.|TRBV19|TRBJ2-1|.
CASSTQSNEQFF
TGTGCCAGTAGTACCCAGTCCAATGAGCAGTTCTTC
>11|once|TRBV2|TRBJ2-3|.
CASSETVVSLF
TGTGCCAGCAGTGAAACGGTGGTCTCGCTTTTT
>17|.|TRBV5-6|TRBJ1-5|.
CASSLVQGEFGNQPQHF
TGTGCCAGCAGCTTGGTCCAGGGTGAGTTTGGCAATCAGCCCCAGCATTTT
>15|.|TRBV7-8|TRBJ2-2|.
CASSPDRFNTGELFF
TGTGCCAGCAGCCCAGACAGATTTAACACCGGGGAGCTGTTTTTT
>17|once|TRBV18|TRBJ1-1|.
CASSPPGTSVQFTEAFF
TGTGCCAGCTCACCTCCGGGAACCAGTGTACAATTCACTGAAGCTTTCTTT
>14|.|TRBV29-1|TRBJ2-6|.
CSVTGISGANVLTF
TGCAGCGTAACAGGGATATCTGGGGCCAACGTCCTGACTTTC
>15|.|TRBV9|TRBJ2-7|TRBD2
CASSQWAGGSYEQYF
TGTGCCAGCAGCCAGTGGGCGGGGGGCTCCTACGAGCAGTACTTC
>13|.|TRBV28|TRBJ2-1|TRBD2
CASASGRAPEQFF
TGTGCCAGCGCTAGCGGGAGGGCCCCGGAGCAGTTCTTC
>14|.|TRBV5-1|TRBJ1-4|.
CASSLGRENEKLFF
TGCGCCAGCAGCTTGGGACGGGAAAATGAAAAACTGTTTTTT
>15|once|TRBV30|TRBJ1-5|.
CAWSRAGVPNQPQHF
TGTGCCTGGTCTCGAGCGGGGGTCCCCAATCAGCCCCAGCATTTT
>15|.|TRBV5-6|TRBJ1-2|.
CASSTDSLYDYGYTF
TGTGCCAGCAGCACGGACAGCCTATACGACTATGGCTACACCTTC
>14|.|TRBV14|TRBJ1-2|.
CASSQATTNYGYTF
TGTGCCAGCAGCCAAGCGACAACCAACTATGGCTACACCTTC
>18|.|TRBV28|TRBJ2-3|TRBD1
CASSLDYRDRDATDTQYF
TGTGCCAGCAGTTTAGATTATAGGGACAGGGATGCGACAGATACGCAGTATTTT